Listed below are T cell receptor beta chains from one sample, sequenced in a study of T cells in localized non-small cell lung cancer. Sequencing used immunoSEQ multiplex PCR; TCRdb keeps in-frame clones, though not all of them. The sample consists of fewer than 20,000 clones, 70% to 90% of them appearing once. The source material was peripheral blood mononuclear cells, sampled before any cancer treatment. Every receptor here comes from a male donor older than 55 with stage II lung adenocarcinoma. CDR3s include the opening cysteine and the closing phenylalanine or tryptophan. A D gene is named only where the DNA matches it firmly.

v_call d_call cdr3_aa
TRBV29-1 NA CSGHRDSSYNEQFF
TRBV19 NA CASTRGTGELFF
TRBV14 NA CASSQDRGVSADTQYF
TRBV5-1 NA CASSVWGARTFF
TRBV5-5 NA CASRPLAWDRPHGYTF
TRBV11-2 NA CASSPRTHTEAFF
TRBV27 NA CASSLFNRNTGELFF
TRBV9 NA CASSVDPFPDYNEQFF
TRBV9 NA CASSEVLGNEQFF
TRBV21-1 NA CASSKMGGRGQPQHF
TRBV28 TRBD1 CASSFGQGATGNTIYF
TRBV27 TRBD2 CASSFLTSRYEQYF
TRBV6-1 TRBD1 CASSPNPQGSGELFF
TRBV6-5 TRBD1 CASSSGTGERNTIYF
TRBV29-1 NA CSVVSGTGRTEAFF
TRBV29-1 TRBD2 CSVGEGLAGGQETQYF
TRBV4-2 NA CASKVEGLHTSGANVLTF
TRBV28 TRBD1 CASSLRTGVAFF
TRBV19 NA CASIPSRRGEITEAFF
TRBV27 NA CASSSRKGGNQPQHF
TRBV7-6 TRBD1 CASSFWTGGTEAFF
TRBV29-1 TRBD2 CSVAGGSTGELFF
TRBV4-3 NA CASSHPGGGKNEQFF
TRBV28 NA CASRGESFVEAFF
TRBV30 NA CAWSNPRGVGGYTF
TRBV11-3 NA CASSLVWQLQNTGELFF
TRBV20-1 TRBD2 CSGGSKDTQYF
TRBV5-5 NA CASRSAAGPYEQYF
TRBV11-2 NA CASSFMGGGTNEKLFF
TRBV28 NA CASSFVGSTQYF
TRBV7-9 NA CASSFRGANGYTF
TRBV12-5 TRBD2 CASGPEGLARYNEQFF
TRBV5-1 NA CASSYRTAGANVLTF
TRBV7-9 TRBD2 CASSSGLARTGELFF
TRBV5-6 NA CASSLDAGATDTQYF
TRBV6-6 NA CASSYFLGRTTYEQYF
TRBV7-9 NA CASTPGTNEQFF
TRBV5-1 TRBD2 CASSLGGTANTYEQYF
TRBV28 TRBD2 CASSLGTSGSYEQYF